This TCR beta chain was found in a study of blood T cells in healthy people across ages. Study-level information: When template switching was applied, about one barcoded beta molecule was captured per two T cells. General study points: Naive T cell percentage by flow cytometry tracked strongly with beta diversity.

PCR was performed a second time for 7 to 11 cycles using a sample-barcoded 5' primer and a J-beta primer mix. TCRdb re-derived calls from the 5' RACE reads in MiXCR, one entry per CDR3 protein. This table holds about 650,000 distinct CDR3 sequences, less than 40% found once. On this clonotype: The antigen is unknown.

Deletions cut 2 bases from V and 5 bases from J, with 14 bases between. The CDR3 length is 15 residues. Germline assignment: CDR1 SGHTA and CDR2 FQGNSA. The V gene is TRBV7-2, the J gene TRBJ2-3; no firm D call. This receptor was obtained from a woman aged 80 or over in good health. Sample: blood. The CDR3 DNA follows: TGTGCCAGCAGCTTATATTCGGCGACCCTAGATACGCAGTATTTT. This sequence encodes CASSLYSATLDTQYF.